The 12 T cell receptor beta chains listed next were all sequenced from one sample in a study of OX40 agonist ivuxolimab in advanced cancers. The repertoire was sequenced with immunoSEQ multiplex PCR; TCRdb's copy has only in-frame clones and lacks some. The profile shows around 70,000 clones, roughly 82% of them singletons. Sample: CD4+ or CD8+ T cells sorted from blood, taken in a trial of the OX40 agonist ivuxolimab. The receptor source for this set is an adult with an advanced solid tumor such as melanoma, head and neck, liver or kidney cancer.

The rearrangement uses TRBV5-1 and TRBJ1-1, with 7 nucleotides matching TRBD1. Trimming took 5 bases from V and 3 from J; bases not matched to a gene: 4. Per germline, CDR1 SGHRS and CDR2 YFSETQ. The CDR3 covers 13 residues. The CDR3 is CASRVQGDTEAFF. In DNA, the CDR3 is TGCGCCAGCAGGGTGCAGGGGGACACTGAAGCTTTCTTT.

This chain links TRBV5-1 with TRBJ1-2, with D possibly TRBD1 on 6 matching bases. Germline CDR1 and CDR2: SGHRS and YFSETQ. CDR3 length equals 13 residues. Trimming stripped 4 bases from V and 8 bases from J, with 15 bases between. The CDR3 region is CASSLGGGEGYTF. As DNA, the CDR3 is TGCGCCAGCAGCCTAGGCGGGGGCGAAGGCTACACCTTC.

V is TRBV5-1 and J is TRBJ2-5, with 9 bases fitting TRBD1. From germline, CDR1 is SGHRS and CDR2 YFSETQ. The length of the CDR3 is 15 residues. The V segment lost 2 bases and the J segment 5 bases; nucleotides outside the gene matches: 7. The CDR3: CASSLQGASLETQYF. The CDR3 coding sequence is TGCGCCAGCAGCTTACAGGGGGCTTCTTTGGAGACCCAGTACTTC.

This chain joins TRBV28 and TRBJ1-2; D unresolved. Trimming left V 3 bases short and J 0 bases short, with 14 bases between. From germline, CDR1 is MDHEN and CDR2 SYDVKM. The CDR3 contains 16 residues. The CDR3 DNA is TGTGCCAGCAGTTTTTGGGAGGCAGGAGCTAACTATGGCTACACCTTC. Translation: CASSFWEAGANYGYTF.

This clone was observed a handful of times. The chain is built from TRBV5-4 and TRBJ1-2; the D is unclear. Germline V gene lookup returns CDR1 SGHNT and CDR2 YYREEE (reference sequence). The CDR3 is made up of 13 amino acids. The germline V and J ends were trimmed by 1 base and 2 bases, with 6 bases remaining between them. Here the CDR3 reads CASSLYGNYGYTF. CDR3 sequence (DNA): TGTGCCAGCAGCTTGTACGGGAACTATGGCTACACCTTC.

CDR3 nucleotide sequence: TGTGCCAGCAGCCAAAAAGAGGGGGGGGGAAGCACAGATACGCAGTATTTT. Protein: CASSQKEGGGSTDTQYF. The chain employs TRBV4-2 and TRBJ2-3; TRBD2 is a possible D gene (7 bases). With 2 bases removed from V and 0 bases from J, the gap between germline ends came to 15 bases. The germline V gene has CDR1 LGHNA and CDR2 YNFKEQ. The CDR3 loop spans 17 amino acids.

This clone was found a few times. V usage is TRBV5-8 and J usage is TRBJ2-5; 7 bases map to TRBD1. The V gene end was trimmed by 4 bases and the J gene end by 0 bases; junction bases not matched to a gene: 3. Germline CDR1 is SGHTS and CDR2 is YDEGEE. The CDR3 sequence is 14 residues long. CDR3 coding DNA: TGTGCCAGCAGCAGGGGGCCGTACCAAGAGACCCAGTACTTC. Amino acid sequence: CASSRGPYQETQYF.

This clone appeared a few times. The gene calls are TRBV4-2 and TRBJ2-3, with a weak D call TRBD1 (7 bases). Trimming left V 0 bases short and J 1 base short, with 11 bases between. The CDR3 runs to 16 residues. Germline V gene lookup returns CDR1 LGHNA and CDR2 YNFKEQ. The CDR3 DNA sequence: TGTGCCAGCAGCCAAGACGCCAGGGGGGGCACAGATACGCAGTATTTT. Protein product: CASSQDARGGTDTQYF.

The chain links TRBV11-2 to TRBJ1-2, with D maybe TRBD1 (6 bases). Trimming left V 5 bases short and J 4 bases short, with 11 bases between. Germline loops: CDR1 SGHAT, CDR2 FQNNGV. The CDR3 covers 13 residues. The CDR3 spells CASSMDSLYGYTF. The CDR3 DNA is TGTGCCAGCAGCATGGACAGCCTCTATGGCTACACCTTC.

The chain recombines TRBV18 with TRBJ2-2; TRBD1 agrees at 8 bases. The J segment lost 6 bases and the V segment lost 8 bases, leaving 8 bases of the junction unmatched. Germline assignment: CDR1 KGHSH and CDR2 LQKENI. The CDR3 has 14 residues. CDR3 coding DNA: TGTGCCAGCCTATCGGACAGGGAGGCCGGGGAGCTGTTTTTT. This gives the protein CASLSDREAGELFF.

The V call is TRBV6-5, the J call TRBJ1-5, with a tentative D call TRBD1 (5 bases). Germline V gene lookup returns CDR1 MNHEY and CDR2 SVGAGI. The V end was cut by 0 bases, the J end by 5 bases, with 11 bases between. The CDR3 totals 15 residues. This CDR3 reads CASSYSVTGDQPQHF. CDR3 in DNA: TGTGCCAGCAGTTACTCGGTGACGGGGGATCAGCCCCAGCATTTT.

The rearrangement links TRBV7-8 to TRBJ1-1; D is unclear. Germline V gene data show CDR1 as SGHVS and CDR2 as FQNEAQ. This CDR3 is 13 amino acids long. V gave up 1 base and J gave up 1 base, with 4 bases separating them. Here the CDR3 reads CASSLDTNTEAFF. CDR3 nucleotides: TGTGCCAGCAGCTTAGACACGAACACTGAAGCTTTCTTT.